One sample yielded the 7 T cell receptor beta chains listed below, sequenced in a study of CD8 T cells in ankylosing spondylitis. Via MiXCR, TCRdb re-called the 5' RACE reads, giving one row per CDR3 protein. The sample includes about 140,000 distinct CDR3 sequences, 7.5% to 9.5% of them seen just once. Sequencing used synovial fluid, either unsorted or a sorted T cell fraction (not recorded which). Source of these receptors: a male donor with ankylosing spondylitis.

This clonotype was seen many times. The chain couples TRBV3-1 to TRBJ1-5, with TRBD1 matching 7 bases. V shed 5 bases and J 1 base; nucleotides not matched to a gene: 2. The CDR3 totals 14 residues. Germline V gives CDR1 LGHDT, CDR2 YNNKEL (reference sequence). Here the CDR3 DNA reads TGTGCCAGCAGCAAGGGACAGAGCAATCAGCCCCAGCATTTT. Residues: CASSKGQSNQPQHF. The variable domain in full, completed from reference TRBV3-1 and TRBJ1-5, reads DTAVSQTPKYLVTQMGNDKSIKCEQNLGHDTMYWYKQDSKKFLKIMFSYNNKELIINETVPNRFSPKSPDKAHLNLHINSLELGDSAVYFCASSKGQSNQPQHFGDGTRLSIL.

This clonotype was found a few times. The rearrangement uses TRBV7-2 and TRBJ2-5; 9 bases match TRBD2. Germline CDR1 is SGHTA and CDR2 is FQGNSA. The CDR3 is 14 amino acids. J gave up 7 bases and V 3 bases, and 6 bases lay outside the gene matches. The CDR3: CASSLGLAVATQYF. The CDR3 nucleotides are TGTGCCAGCAGCTTGGGACTAGCTGTTGCGACCCAGTACTTC.

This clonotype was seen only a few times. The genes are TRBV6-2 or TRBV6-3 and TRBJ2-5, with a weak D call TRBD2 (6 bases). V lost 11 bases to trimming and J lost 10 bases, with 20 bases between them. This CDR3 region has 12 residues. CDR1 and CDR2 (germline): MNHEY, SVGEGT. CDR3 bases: TGTGCCGGAGAAAAGCCAGGAGGGGACCAGTACTTC. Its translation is CAGEKPGGDQYF.

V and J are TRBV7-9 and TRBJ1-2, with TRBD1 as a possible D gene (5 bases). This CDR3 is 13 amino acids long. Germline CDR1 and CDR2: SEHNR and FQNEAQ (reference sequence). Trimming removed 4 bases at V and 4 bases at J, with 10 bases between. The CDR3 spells CASSSDRPYGYTF. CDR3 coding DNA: TGTGCCAGCAGCTCCGACAGACCCTATGGCTACACCTTC.

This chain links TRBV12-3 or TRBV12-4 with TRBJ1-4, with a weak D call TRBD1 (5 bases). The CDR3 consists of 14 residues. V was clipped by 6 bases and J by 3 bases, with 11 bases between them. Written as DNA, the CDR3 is TGTGCCAGCAGGGAGGGGATGTCTAATGAAAAACTGTTTTTT. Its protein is CASREGMSNEKLFF.

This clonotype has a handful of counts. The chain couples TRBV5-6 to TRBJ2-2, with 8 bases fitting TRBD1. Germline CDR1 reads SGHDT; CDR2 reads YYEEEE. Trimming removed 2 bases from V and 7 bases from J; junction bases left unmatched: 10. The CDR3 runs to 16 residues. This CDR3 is CASSLRQGRAGGELFF. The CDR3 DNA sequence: TGTGCCAGCAGCTTACGACAGGGGAGAGCCGGCGGGGAGCTGTTTTTT.

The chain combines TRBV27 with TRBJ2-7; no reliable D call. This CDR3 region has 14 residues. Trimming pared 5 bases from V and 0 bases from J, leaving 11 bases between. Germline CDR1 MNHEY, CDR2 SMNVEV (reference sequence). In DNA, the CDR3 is TGTGCCAGCAGTACGACTTTCAGCTCCTACGAGCAGTACTTC. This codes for CASSTTFSSYEQYF.